This entry concerns a single T cell receptor beta chain. This record comes from a study of shared clonotypes between healthy human individuals. Assay: immunoSEQ multiplex PCR; the TCRdb copy retains only in-frame clones and omits some. This table has around 600,000 clones, roughly 97% appearing once. Between the trimmed V and J ends, which lost 1 base and 5 bases, there was a span of 17 bases. The CDR3 has 16 residues. The germline V gene encodes CDR1 SGHAT and CDR2 FQNNGV. The chain joins TRBV11-2 to TRBJ1-1; no firm D call. Sequencing was done on a sample of naive CD4+ T cells sorted from blood. Subset specified: CD45RA+ positively selected. The receptor was derived from a woman aged 25 to 45 in good health. In DNA, the CDR3 is TGTGCCAGCAGCTTAGTCCCCACAGTGGGTGAGACTGAAGCTTTCTTT. This sequence encodes CASSLVPTVGETEAFF.